This TCR beta chain was documented in a study of cytomegalovirus exposure and HLA in healthy donors (dated by TCRdb to the late 2010s). Background on the whole study: In an earlier analysis of 587 of the donors, 250 to 300 Gb of sequence data and some 120 million unique TCR beta sequences from 180 million or so T cells were reported. An early release covering roughly 580 HLA-typed donors comprised 250 to 350 gigabases of sequencing data and about 90 million unique TCR sequences. The genetic ancestry cluster associated with self-reported Caucasian donors included over 65% of the 398 genotyped donors. The study aimed to test whether signatures of past pathogen exposure could be identified by cataloging public T cell receptors. The study used immunosequencing to profile the T cell repertoires of approximately 650 subjects and linked those repertoires to cytomegalovirus serostatus. Besides the first cohort of around 670 subjects, a separate validation cohort made up of roughly 120 different subjects was used. The study combined high-throughput TCR immunosequencing, statistical association of individual TCRs with disease status, and machine learning to predict cytomegalovirus infection status. In a later analysis, previously published TCR beta repertoires from 550 to 750 donors were re-analyzed and high-resolution HLA genotyping was added so that TCR occurrence patterns could be studied. Rather than using new phenotypic data, the later analysis identified candidate immune exposures from TCR beta sequences and from how often those sequences occurred across donors. To decide whether each TCR beta V gene segment behaved as functional or pseudogenic, an earlier analysis of some 540 of the donors relied on high-throughput TCR beta sequencing. Donor age, sex, ethnicity and CMV serostatus were compiled alongside the repertoire data. Genome-wide SNP genotypes for about three fifths of the roughly 670 donors were used in a later genetic analysis, which treated that subset as a discovery cohort. Every discovery cohort repertoire had been produced on one sequencing platform. HLA typing included class I and class II loci at four-digit resolution. Typing coverage differed by locus: A, B, C, DRB1 and DQB1 were typed in roughly 620-630 donors, DQA1 in about 560, DPA1 in nearly 610, and DPB1 in 400 to 480. Roughly five DR-DQ haplotypes were handled as single units for association and clustering because linkage in the cohort was strong. Across roughly 420 genotyped donors of the cohort, an average of about 200,000 unique TCR beta nucleotide sequences per donor were sequenced, and approximately 17% of those sequences were non-productive. Overall study outcomes, separate from this receptor: Most TCR sequences were seen in very few donors, while some public TCRs were found in many individuals. The study listed around 160 TCR beta chains as associated with cytomegalovirus. In an earlier analysis of more than 450 of the donors, most TCR beta V segments were observed in productive rearrangements about 90% or about 30% of the time, broadly matching IMGT annotations. A later analysis found that HLA-associated TCR beta chains were more clonally expanded and had lower generation probabilities than equally common non-associated chains. A later analysis associated 16,951 TCR beta sequences with specific HLA alleles at a false discovery rate of 0.05. Correlated functional status among segregating V segments might be attributable to linkage disequilibrium, but an unknown experimental factor could not be ruled out. A further reported finding was that TCR beta sequences accurately predicted the HLA-A and HLA-B alleles for most subjects in the first cohort. HLA typing was unavailable for some donors at each locus, so association tests used only the typed subset. This cohort had only TCR beta chains sequenced, and the lack of alpha or paired-chain data limited which features could be detected. According to a later analysis, TCR association rates differed among HLA loci, with DRB1 alleles showing the most associated TCRs and HLA-C alleles showing the fewest. A few of the identified cytomegalovirus-associated TCR beta chains were confirmed in vitro to be specific for cytomegalovirus antigens. The authors suggested that the approach could potentially be generalized to other disease states and immunological phenotypes. The classifier was reported to diagnose cytomegalovirus status with high specificity and sensitivity in both the original and validation cohorts. For the cohort, immune exposure information was limited to CMV serostatus. According to a later analysis, most CMV-associated TCR beta chains appeared to be HLA-restricted, and the HLA associations seemed to be driven largely by CMV exposure. The presence/absence analyses assumed that sequencing depth was roughly uniform across donors, and that assumption may not be true. About 17 rarely observed V segments, including chromosome 9 orphons, were excluded from the earlier analysis of 550 to 700 of the donors because counts were too low. When HLA alleles, especially DR and DQ, strongly co-occurred, attributing TCR associations to individual alleles was difficult. According to a later analysis, parvovirus B19, influenza, CMV and Epstein-Barr virus appeared linked to several top co-occurrence clusters. A group of highly shared sequence variants was considered likely to be a technical artifact of the sequencing pipeline. According to a later genetic analysis, donors in an Asian-associated ancestry cluster had fewer N-insertions in productive TCRs than the approximately 700-donor mean. Some IMGT-functional V segments, including TRBV6-2 and TRBV6-3, could not be distinguished by the 87-base-pair reads and were therefore excluded. In a later genetic analysis, a missense DCLRE1C variant was associated with V-gene and J-gene trimming of TCR beta chains, and the association was replicated in an independent cohort.

With respect to this clone: Its antigen has not been determined. Base qualities were left out, and no much larger clone turns up one base away.

In total, around 600 healthy bone marrow donors made up the cohort. All cohort members were sampled while nominally healthy, although unrecorded immune exposures were likely present. The donor was CMV seropositive and was included in the group of around 300 seropositive cohort members. A peripheral blood sample was collected from each donor, and TCR beta sequencing was performed on peripheral blood mononuclear cells. The Qiagen DNeasy Blood Extraction Kit was used to extract genomic DNA from the blood cell samples. From cysteine to phenylalanine, the CDR3 is 14 amino acids long. Only the CDR3 region is kept as DNA, spanning 42 bases read in frame from base 1. The CDR1 and CDR2 encoded by the germline V gene are SGHRS and YFSETQ. At the junction V is shortened by 2 bases and J by 4 bases, with 9 bases in between. Libraries were made using the immunoSEQ multiplex PCR assay. A mixture of 60 forward primers for TCR Vbeta segments and 13 reverse primers for TCR Jbeta segments was used in the multiplex PCR. Amplification of the CDR3 region of rearranged TCR beta genes was performed with a multiplex PCR assay on genomic DNA. The Illumina HiSeq System was used to sequence the amplified TCR beta libraries as 87-base-pair reads. The source study handled its data this way. A later analysis tallied 75 million to 95 million unique TCR beta chains across the 700 or so repertoires, and approximately 11 million of those chains were shared by two or more donors. A nearest-neighbor algorithm error-corrected the raw reads and collapsed the reads into unique sequences, merging closely related sequences to remove PCR and sequencing errors. V, D and J gene segments were assigned by aligning CDR3 sequences to IMGT reference sequences. For a sequence to be retained, a match of at least six nucleotides to both a V gene segment and a J gene segment was required. A rearrangement was called productive if the CDR3 had no stop codons and remained in frame with V and J, and every other rearrangement was called non-productive. Following IMGT convention, CDR3 was defined as the stretch from the second conserved V-encoded cysteine to the conserved J-encoded phenylalanine. The earlier analysis of about 530 of the donors excluded any sequence lacking an unambiguous match to a single V gene segment. In an earlier analysis of approximately 500 of the donors, a V segment was called functional when productive rearrangements were above 56.7%, and segregating when the standard deviation between donors exceeded 5%. A statistical classification framework was built to diagnose cytomegalovirus status from the catalog of TCR beta chain sequences. In a later analysis, TCR nucleotide sequences were compared against IMGT/GENE-DB human TR gene sequences so that V and J genes could be assigned. In a later analysis, CDR3 sequences and most-parsimonious VDJ recombination scenarios were assigned using the TCRdist pipeline. A later analysis defined each TCR beta chain by its CDR3 amino acid sequence plus V-gene family, and excluded reads lacking a unique V-gene family. To address suspected cross-contamination and a sequencing artifact, a later analysis removed around 590 highly shared, low-generation-probability nucleotide sequences. In a later analysis, a clonal expansion index for each public chain was calculated from normalized within-repertoire ranks of inferred template counts. A later analysis computed generation probabilities with a VDJ recombination model fitted to out-of-frame rearrangements, and checked the results against IGoR. A later analysis scored TCR-TCR, TCR-HLA and TCR-CMV co-occurrence with hypergeometric tests, applying a repertoire-size bias correction to TCR pairs. In a later analysis, false discovery rates were estimated by permuting HLA or CMV assignments 20 times. In a later analysis, co-occurring TCRs were grouped with DBSCAN, and TCRdist sequence similarity was added when clustering was performed within HLA-allele-positive subsets. Co-occurrence clustering excluded repertoires with fewer than 30,000 or more than 120,000 public chains, plus five with anomalous nucleotide sharing. TCRdb took over this immuneACCESS table, retaining in-frame rearrangements with V and J assigned. Such tables are incomplete; in checked studies, under half of the missing clones stem from an unresolved V gene, and the remainder is unexplained. D and trimming come from the DNA, and the V and J calls and clone size come from that table. In this sample the table shows roughly 130,000 clones, less than 85% of which occur a single time. The top ten clonotypes cover 8.8% of the sample.

This clonotype was sampled from a woman aged 50 to 60 in good health and CMV-seropositive. The rearranged chain carries TRBV5-1 and TRBJ2-2; 5 matching bases give a weak D call of TRBD2. The specimen was PBMCs. The DNA sequence is TGCGCCAGCAGCTTACGGGATTCCACCGGGGAGCTGTTTTTT. The encoded protein is CASSLRDSTGELFF.